The clone carrying this TCR beta chain has a handful of counts. Its specificity is not known. This record belongs to a study of cytomegalovirus exposure and HLA in healthy donors. Overall study: There were fewer than 500 genotyped donors. Of these, 81% fell in the genetic ancestry cluster associated with self-reported Caucasian donors.

The PCR employed 60 Vbeta primers together with 13 Jbeta primers. The assay was immunoSEQ multiplex PCR, and TCRdb's table has in-frame clones only and misses some. The table records 130,000 or so clones, approximately 8% of them present only once. Whole-study findings and limits: Later analysis associated a missense DCLRE1C variant with TCR beta V- and J-gene trimming. Using the classifier, cytomegalovirus status was reportedly diagnosed with high specificity and sensitivity.

V gave up 2 bases and J gave up 0 bases, with 11 bases separating them. The V gene's germline CDR1 is SGHRS and CDR2 YFSETQ. The CDR3 runs to 15 residues. The receptor comes from a woman aged 40 to 50 in good health and CMV-seropositive. The chain employs TRBV5-1 and TRBJ1-2; TRBD1 is a possible D gene (6 bases). Sequencing was carried out using PBMCs. CDR3 protein: CASSFGDTSNYGYTF. The CDR3 region has the DNA TGCGCCAGCAGCTTTGGGGACACCTCTAACTATGGCTACACCTTC.